This is a list of T cell receptor beta chains from one sample in a study of blood T cells in healthy people across ages. TCRdb reprocessed the 5' RACE reads via MiXCR and lists one record per CDR3 protein. This repertoire shows about 630,000 distinct CDR3 sequences, around 21% found once; its top ten account for 3% to 4.5%. Sequenced material: blood. These TCRs come from a man in his 70s in good health. CDR3s include the opening cysteine and the closing phenylalanine or tryptophan. D genes are given only for firm matches. Size values are once, few and many counts, or a class for expanded clones, and some rows have none.

CDR3aa: CASSQGREVQETQYF; CDR3nt: TGCGCCAGCAGCCAAGGACGGGAGGTTCAAGAGACCCAGTACTTC; v_gene: TRBV4-1; d_gene: TRBD2; abundance: few; j_gene: TRBJ2-5
CDR3aa: CAWSVTGFSYEQYF; CDR3nt: TGTGCCTGGAGTGTGACAGGTTTCTCCTACGAGCAGTACTTC; v_gene: TRBV30; d_gene: -; abundance: -; j_gene: TRBJ2-7
CDR3aa: CASSVGPLAGDEQFF; CDR3nt: TGTGCCAGCAGCGTAGGCCCACTAGCGGGAGATGAGCAGTTCTTC; v_gene: TRBV9; d_gene: TRBD2; abundance: -; j_gene: TRBJ2-1
CDR3aa: CASSSHPRTSGTDTQYF; CDR3nt: TGTGCCAGCAGCTCTCACCCTCGGACTAGCGGCACAGATACGCAGTATTTT; v_gene: TRBV7-3; d_gene: TRBD2; abundance: -; j_gene: TRBJ2-3
CDR3aa: CASSQGGRGYEQYF; CDR3nt: TGTGCCAGCAGCCAAGGTGGGCGGGGATATGAGCAGTACTTC; v_gene: TRBV3-1; d_gene: -; abundance: -; j_gene: TRBJ2-7
CDR3aa: CASSTGDEQFF; CDR3nt: TGTGCCAGCAGTACTGGAGATGAGCAGTTCTTC; v_gene: TRBV6-5; d_gene: -; abundance: many; j_gene: TRBJ2-1
CDR3aa: CASSLAPTGTEAFF; CDR3nt: TGTGCCAGCAGTTTAGCGCCTACAGGCACTGAAGCTTTCTTT; v_gene: TRBV12-3/TRBV12-4; d_gene: -; abundance: few; j_gene: TRBJ1-1
CDR3aa: CASIPFREQETQYF; CDR3nt: TGTGCCAGCATCCCCTTTCGTGAGCAAGAGACCCAGTACTTC; v_gene: TRBV25-1; d_gene: -; abundance: few; j_gene: TRBJ2-5
CDR3aa: CASSLARGDRGHTGELFF; CDR3nt: TGTGCCAGCAGCTTAGCGCGCGGAGACAGGGGGCATACCGGGGAGCTGTTTTTT; v_gene: TRBV7-6; d_gene: TRBD1; abundance: few; j_gene: TRBJ2-2
CDR3aa: CASSLSGQGSYEQYF; CDR3nt: TGTGCCAGCAGTTTATCTGGACAGGGATCCTACGAGCAGTACTTC; v_gene: TRBV27; d_gene: TRBD1; abundance: many; j_gene: TRBJ2-7
CDR3aa: CASRTGGGNEQFF; CDR3nt: TGTGCCAGTCGGACAGGGGGCGGCAATGAGCAGTTCTTC; v_gene: TRBV6-2/TRBV6-3; d_gene: TRBD1; abundance: few; j_gene: TRBJ2-1
CDR3aa: CASSLVPGVYQPQHF; CDR3nt: TGTGCCAGCAGCTTAGTTCCGGGGGTCTATCAGCCCCAGCATTTT; v_gene: TRBV7-2; d_gene: -; abundance: many; j_gene: TRBJ1-5
CDR3aa: CATSKELAGRPYEQYF; CDR3nt: TGTGCCACCAGCAAGGAACTAGCGGGAAGACCCTACGAGCAGTACTTC; v_gene: TRBV15; d_gene: TRBD2; abundance: few; j_gene: TRBJ2-7
CDR3aa: CSASSSGRIYEQYF; CDR3nt: TGCAGTGCTTCGTCTAGCGGGAGAATCTACGAGCAGTACTTC; v_gene: TRBV20-1; d_gene: TRBD2; abundance: -; j_gene: TRBJ2-7
CDR3aa: CASRGQEHQETQYF; CDR3nt: TGTGCCAGCAGGGGACAGGAACACCAAGAGACCCAGTACTTC; v_gene: TRBV2; d_gene: TRBD1; abundance: -; j_gene: TRBJ2-5
CDR3aa: CSARVRAGGPGNEQFF; CDR3nt: TGCAGTGCTAGAGTAAGGGCGGGAGGGCCTGGCAATGAGCAGTTCTTC; v_gene: TRBV20-1; d_gene: TRBD2; abundance: -; j_gene: TRBJ2-1
CDR3aa: CASSSQGVVYEQYF; CDR3nt: TGTGCCAGCAGTTCACAGGGGGTGGTCTACGAGCAGTACTTC; v_gene: TRBV28; d_gene: TRBD1; abundance: -; j_gene: TRBJ2-7
CDR3aa: CAISVWGNQETQYF; CDR3nt: TGTGCCATCAGTGTTTGGGGCAACCAAGAGACCCAGTACTTC; v_gene: TRBV10-3; d_gene: -; abundance: few; j_gene: TRBJ2-5
CDR3aa: CASSIDPGTDTQYF; CDR3nt: TGTGCCAGTAGTATAGATCCCGGGACAGATACGCAGTATTTT; v_gene: TRBV19; d_gene: -; abundance: -; j_gene: TRBJ2-3
CDR3aa: CASILEAALSSGANVLTF; CDR3nt: TGTGCCAGCATACTAGAGGCCGCCCTAAGCTCTGGGGCCAACGTCCTGACTTTC; v_gene: TRBV2; d_gene: -; abundance: -; j_gene: TRBJ2-6
CDR3aa: CSVGQGALADTQYF; CDR3nt: TGCAGCGTGGGACAGGGGGCGTTGGCAGATACGCAGTATTTT; v_gene: TRBV29-1; d_gene: TRBD1; abundance: few; j_gene: TRBJ2-3
CDR3aa: CSATRGLETQYF; CDR3nt: TGCAGTGCTACGCGGGGCCTAGAGACCCAGTACTTC; v_gene: TRBV20-1; d_gene: -; abundance: -; j_gene: TRBJ2-5
CDR3aa: CSAPGLAGIKDEQFF; CDR3nt: TGCAGTGCTCCGGGATTAGCGGGGATTAAAGATGAGCAGTTCTTC; v_gene: TRBV20-1; d_gene: TRBD2; abundance: -; j_gene: TRBJ2-1